A single sample is the source of the 18 T cell receptor beta chains below, sequenced in a study of T cell repertoires in cytomegalovirus infection. Their target antigens are unknown. TCRdb re-analysed the reads in MiXCR, keeping a single row per CDR3 protein. The table has hundreds of thousands of distinct CDR3 sequences, about 33% seen once. This specimen consisted of cultured PBMCs, obtained from culture after CMV antigen stimulation. All receptors derive from a human donor in good health (CMV status not recorded). Some clones in this sample may be carry-over from other donors' samples.

This clonotype appeared a single time. The chain is built from TRBV4-3 and TRBJ2-1, with D uncertain. Germline CDR1 LGHNA, CDR2 YSLEER. This CDR3 is built from 18 residues. Trimming took off 0 bases at V and 4 bases at J, with 19 bases between the two ends. CDR3 bases: TGCGCCAGCAGCCAAGAAGCGTCGCGGAGATTTTCGTACAATGAGCAGTTCTTC. Translated: CASSQEASRRFSYNEQFF.

The chain uses TRBV12-3 or TRBV12-4 and TRBJ1-5, with D unclear. V dropped 3 bases and J dropped 2 bases, with 11 bases sitting between them. The CDR3 spans 15 residues. CDR3: CASSFRRVGNQPQHF. The DNA of the CDR3 is TGTGCCAGCAGTTTTCGGCGTGTGGGCAATCAGCCCCAGCATTTT.

This clonotype was picked up many times. The V gene is TRBV7-2, the J gene TRBJ2-1; D gene ambiguous. Per germline, CDR1 SGHTA and CDR2 FQGNSA. V was shortened by 3 bases and J by 10 bases, with 7 bases between the two germline ends. The CDR3 covers 11 residues. The CDR3 DNA reads as TGTGCCAGCAGCTTCCGCGAAGAGCAGTTCTTC. It translates to CASSFREEQFF.

The chain joins TRBV12-3 or TRBV12-4 to TRBJ1-1, with D perhaps matching TRBD1 (5 bases). Trimming removed 6 bases from V and 7 bases from J, with 12 bases in between. The CDR3 runs 12 residues. This CDR3 is CASRRPGGEAFF. The CDR3 DNA is TGTGCCAGCAGACGACCGGGGGGTGAAGCTTTCTTT.

This chain links TRBV3-1 with TRBJ2-6, with a tentative D call TRBD1 (5 bases). The CDR3 has 16 amino acids. The germline V gene has CDR1 LGHDT and CDR2 YNNKEL (reference sequence). V was shortened by 3 bases and J by 0 bases, with 9 bases between the two germline ends. The CDR3 bases are TGTGCCAGCAGCCACTTGGGGCTCTCTGGGGCCAACGTCCTGACTTTC. Amino acid sequence: CASSHLGLSGANVLTF.

The chain recombines TRBV18 with TRBJ1-1; TRBD1 matches at 8 bases. The CDR3 sequence is 13 residues long. Germline V gene lookup returns CDR1 KGHSH and CDR2 LQKENI. V gave up 8 bases and J gave up 4 bases; unmatched junction bases: 6. In DNA form, the CDR3 reads TGTGCCAGCCGACAGGGGATGGTCACTGAAGCTTTCTTT. It translates to CASRQGMVTEAFF.

The rearrangement links TRBV12-3 or TRBV12-4 to TRBJ1-1, with TRBD1 matching over 7 bases. Germline trimming cut 6 bases from V and 2 bases from J; bases unmatched to any gene: 6. CDR3 length: 14 amino acids. The CDR3 sequence is CASSRGQINTEAFF. CDR3 nucleotide sequence: TGTGCCAGCAGCAGGGGACAGATAAACACTGAAGCTTTCTTT.

This clonotype was seen a few times. J is TRBJ2-1 and V is TRBV7-9; 12 bases map to TRBD1. J was trimmed by 4 bases and V by 3 bases; bases with no gene match: 4. CDR3 length equals 16 residues. Germline loops: CDR1 SEHNR, CDR2 FQNEAQ (reference sequence). This CDR3 reads CASSFGTGGEYNEQFF. DNA for the CDR3: TGTGCCAGCAGCTTTGGGACAGGGGGCGAGTACAATGAGCAGTTCTTC.

CDR3 in DNA: TGTGCCAGTAGTATAGATCGGCGGGAGTTTGAGCAGTTCTTC. Protein product: CASSIDRREFEQFF. V is TRBV19 and J is TRBJ2-1, with 7 nucleotides matching TRBD2. The CDR3 runs 14 residues. V lost 0 bases, J lost 9 bases, and 5 bases stayed unmatched. From germline, CDR1 is LNHDA and CDR2 SQIVND (reference sequence).

This clonotype showed up just a few times. The J gene is TRBJ1-1, the V gene TRBV7-2, with D hard to call. This CDR3 has 15 residues. Germline V lookup: CDR1 SGHTA, CDR2 FQGNSA. Deletions cut 1 base from V and 1 base from J, with 10 bases between. In DNA, the CDR3 is TGTGCCAGCAGCTTAGAGGTTCAACCGAACACTGAAGCTTTCTTT. Translation gives CASSLEVQPNTEAFF. Complete variable domain (other parts from reference TRBV7-2 and TRBJ1-1): GAGVSQSPSNKVTEKGKDVELRCDPISGHTALYWYRQSLGQGLEFLIYFQGNSAPDKSGLPSDRFSAERTGGSVSTLTIQRTQQEDSAVYLCASSLEVQPNTEAFFGQGTRLTVV.

This rearrangement joins TRBV20-1 to TRBJ2-3; tentatively, D is TRBD1 (6 bases). Trimming left V 4 bases short and J 0 bases short, with 14 bases between. This CDR3 region has 15 residues. Germline values: CDR1 DFQATT, CDR2 SNEGSKA (reference sequence). Here the CDR3 DNA reads TGCAGTGCTACGAAGACAGGCGCTAGCACAGATACGCAGTATTTT. It specifies CSATKTGASTDTQYF.

The V and J genes are TRBV12-3 or TRBV12-4 and TRBJ2-1; TRBD2 matches at 10 bases. The CDR3 loop spans 17 amino acids. Unmatched junction bases numbered 11, after V lost 6 bases and J lost 3 bases. The CDR3 is CASSPSGLADHYNEQFF. The CDR3 DNA reads TGTGCCAGCAGCCCGTCCGGACTAGCGGACCACTACAATGAGCAGTTCTTC.

V usage is TRBV20-1 and J usage is TRBJ2-7; D gene unclear. CDR3 size: 14 residues. V lost 3 bases and J 0 bases, leaving 12 bases between the germline ends. CDR1 and CDR2 from the germline V gene are DFQATT and SNEGSKA (reference sequence). The CDR3 loop is CSASGSRASYEQYF. The DNA of the CDR3 is TGCAGTGCTAGTGGCAGTCGGGCCTCCTACGAGCAGTACTTC.

This chain links TRBV6-2 or TRBV6-3 with TRBJ2-7; 13 positions agree with TRBD2. V was pared by 6 bases and J by 4 bases, with 6 bases of the junction left unmatched. The CDR3 spans 15 residues. The V gene's germline CDR1 is MNHEY and CDR2 SVGEGT. CDR3 coding DNA: TGTGCCAGCAGCCGCGGGACTAGCGGGAAATACGAGCAGTACTTC. It codes for CASSRGTSGKYEQYF.

The chain joins TRBV4-2 to TRBJ1-2; D might be TRBD1 (6 bases). Germline-derived CDR1 and CDR2 are LGHNA and YNFKEQ. V gave up 2 bases and J gave up 8 bases, with 15 bases separating them. CDR3 length: 14 residues. The CDR3 here is CASSQITGSGGYTF. DNA of the CDR3: TGTGCCAGCAGCCAAATAACAGGGTCGGGGGGCTACACCTTC.

This clonotype was counted between two and nine times. The chain has TRBV19 and TRBJ1-5, with D unresolved. Germline V gene lookup returns CDR1 LNHDA and CDR2 SQIVND (reference sequence). CDR3 length: 16 amino acids. Trimming left V 4 bases short and J 3 bases short, with 16 bases between. The CDR3: CASSRYSNPNNQPQHF. The CDR3 nucleotides are TGTGCCAGTAGTAGATACAGCAACCCTAACAATCAGCCCCAGCATTTT. The full variable domain, its missing parts supplied by reference TRBV19 and TRBJ1-5, is DGGITQSPKYLFRKEGQNVTLSCEQNLNHDAMYWYRQDPGQGLRLIYYSQIVNDFQKGDIAEGYSVSREKKESFPLTVTSAQKNPTAFYLCASSRYSNPNNQPQHFGDGTRLSIL.

The V and J genes are TRBV10-2 and TRBJ1-2; D uncertain. Trimming removed 2 bases from V and 0 bases from J, with 16 bases in between. Germline V gene lookup returns CDR1 WSHSY and CDR2 SAAADI. The CDR3 totals 17 residues. The CDR3 region has the DNA TGCGCCAGCAGTGAGCAGGCCCCGGGAGGTCCTAACTATGGCTACACCTTC. Protein product: CASSEQAPGGPNYGYTF.

This clonotype has just a few counts. The rearrangement joins TRBV7-2 to TRBJ2-1, with D tentatively TRBD1 (5 bases). This CDR3 has 19 residues. V lost 2 bases, J lost 0 bases, and 20 bases lay in between. Germline-derived CDR1 and CDR2 are SGHTA and FQGNSA. The CDR3 sequence: CASSLLRGTYLSSYNEQFF. The CDR3 DNA reads TGTGCCAGCAGCTTATTAAGGGGCACCTACTTGAGCTCCTACAATGAGCAGTTCTTC. Complete variable domain (other parts from reference TRBV7-2 and TRBJ2-1): GAGVSQSPSNKVTEKGKDVELRCDPISGHTALYWYRQSLGQGLEFLIYFQGNSAPDKSGLPSDRFSAERTGGSVSTLTIQRTQQEDSAVYLCASSLLRGTYLSSYNEQFFGPGTRLTVL.